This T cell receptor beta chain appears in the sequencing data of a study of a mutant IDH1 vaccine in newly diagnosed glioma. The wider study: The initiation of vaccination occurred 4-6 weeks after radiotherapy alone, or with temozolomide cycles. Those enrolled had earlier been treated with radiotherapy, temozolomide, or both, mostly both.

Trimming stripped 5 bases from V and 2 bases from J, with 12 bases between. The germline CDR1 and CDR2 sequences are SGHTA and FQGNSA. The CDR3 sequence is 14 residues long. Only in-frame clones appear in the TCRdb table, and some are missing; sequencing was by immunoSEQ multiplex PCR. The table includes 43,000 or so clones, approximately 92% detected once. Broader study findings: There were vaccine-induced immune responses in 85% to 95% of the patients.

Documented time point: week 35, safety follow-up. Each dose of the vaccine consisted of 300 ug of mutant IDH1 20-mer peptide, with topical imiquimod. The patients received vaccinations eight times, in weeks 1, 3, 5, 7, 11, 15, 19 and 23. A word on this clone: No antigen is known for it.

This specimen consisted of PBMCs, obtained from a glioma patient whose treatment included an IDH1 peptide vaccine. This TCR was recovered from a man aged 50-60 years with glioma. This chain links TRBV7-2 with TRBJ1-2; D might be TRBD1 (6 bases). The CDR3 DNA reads TGTGCCAGCAGCGCTCAGGGGACCAACTATGGCTACACCTTC. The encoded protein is CASSAQGTNYGYTF.